These 8 T cell receptor beta chains came from one sample sequenced in a study of regulatory T cells in long-lasting Graves disease. Noted time point: newly diagnosed GD, antithyroid drugs for less than 3 months. Extracted PBMC RNA gave rise to the TCR library. iRepertoire HTBI primers and Arm-PCR of CDR3 regions built TCR beta libraries. MiXCR, applied by TCRdb to the multiplex PCR reads, yields one record per CDR3 protein. The repertoire holds roughly 610,000 distinct CDR3 sequences, 16% seen once, with about 12% in the top ten. These sequences were also reported in another study, on T cells in Graves' hyperthyroidism and ophthalmopathy.

The sequences come from peripheral blood mononuclear cells (PBMCs), collected at new diagnosis, from a patient treated with antithyroid drugs. Receptors were obtained from a young man with Graves disease.

This clonotype was observed many times. The V and J genes are TRBV5-1 and TRBJ1-2; D is unresolved. Trimming took 1 base from V and 4 from J, leaving 14 bases between them. The CDR3 totals 15 residues. CDR1 SGHRS and CDR2 YFSETQ come from the germline V gene. CDR3: CASSLRQSSLYGYTF. In DNA, the CDR3 is TGCGCCAGCAGCTTGAGGCAGTCATCTCTCTATGGCTACACCTTC.

This clonotype has ten or more counts. V usage is TRBV20-1 and J usage is TRBJ2-3, with D possibly TRBD2 on 5 matching bases. This CDR3 comprises 14 residues. Germline V gene sequence: CDR1 DFQATT, CDR2 SNEGSKA (reference sequence). Trimming cost V 6 bases and J 3 bases, with 16 bases left between them. The CDR3 DNA is TGCAGTGCCTCCCCCGCTAGCACGACAGATACGCAGTATTTT. Amino acid sequence: CSASPASTTDTQYF.

The sample holds one count of this clonotype. The likely explanation is a read error, given a far larger clone one base away. V gene TRBV11-2 combines with J gene TRBJ2-1; D remains unclear. This CDR3 contains 14 residues. In germline, CDR1 is SGHAT, CDR2 FQNNGV. V was clipped by 1 base and J by 10 bases, with 14 bases between them. For the CDR3, the DNA is TGTGCCAGCAGCTTAGGGACGGAACTCTACGAGCAGTTCTTC. It is translated as CASSLGTELYEQFF.

This clonotype came up many times. The genes are TRBV20-1 and TRBJ2-3, with TRBD2 identical over 11 bases. CDR3 length: 14 amino acids. V lost 6 bases and J lost 2; bases outside the gene matches: 4. CDR1 DFQATT and CDR2 SNEGSKA come from the germline V gene (reference sequence). CDR3 region: CSAPTSGNTDTQYF. The CDR3 bases are TGCAGTGCCCCGACTAGCGGGAACACAGATACGCAGTATTTT.

This clonotype was seen a few times. The chain employs TRBV20-1 and TRBJ2-2; 10 bases align to TRBD2. This CDR3 spans 16 amino acids. CDR1 is DFQATT, CDR2 SNEGSKA, per germline (reference sequence). V dropped 6 bases and J dropped 4; count of bases not matched to a gene: 11. The chain's CDR3 is CSAEGLAGVGTGELFF. For the CDR3, the DNA is TGCAGTGCGGAAGGTCTAGCGGGAGTTGGCACCGGGGAGCTGTTTTTT.

The chain links TRBV3-1 to TRBJ2-7, with 12 bases lining up with TRBD2. The CDR3 runs 17 residues. Germline loops: CDR1 LGHDT, CDR2 YNNKEL (reference sequence). V dropped 5 bases and J dropped 2; count of bases not matched to a gene: 10. CDR3 nucleotides: TGTGCCAGCAGCTCCGGGACTAGCGGGTCCCTTACCTACGAGCAGTACTTC. Translation: CASSSGTSGSLTYEQYF.

In its sample, this clonotype was seen many times. This rearrangement joins TRBV28 to TRBJ1-2; 12 nucleotides line up with TRBD1. V lost 6 bases to trimming and J lost 4 bases; unmatched junction nucleotides: 3. Looked up from germline, CDR1 is MDHEN and CDR2 is SYDVKM. This CDR3 is 14 amino acids long. CDR3 DNA sequence: TGTGCCAGCAGCTTGGGACAGGGGGCCTATGGCTACACCTTC. Its translation is CASSLGQGAYGYTF.

The chain is built from TRBV7-9 and TRBJ2-1; tentative D call: TRBD2 (6 bases). Judging by the DNA end, TRBJ2-5 fits better; the J call may be wrong. Germline CDR1 reads SEHNR; CDR2 reads FQNEAQ (reference sequence). The CDR3 contains 14 residues. CDR3 sequence (DNA): TGTGCCAGCAGCTTTGGGGGGACCCAAGAGACCCAGTACTTC. Its translation is CASSFGGTQETQYF.